The 18 T cell receptor beta chains below all came from one sample that was sequenced in a study of cytomegalovirus exposure and HLA in healthy donors. The PCR ran on 60 Vbeta and 13 Jbeta primers. Libraries were prepared by immunoSEQ multiplex PCR; TCRdb keeps only in-frame clonotypes and omits some of them. The data show about 140,000 clones, with around four fifths seen just once and 1% to 1.5% held by the top ten. Sequencing was performed on PBMCs. Source of these receptors: a male donor in good health and CMV-seropositive.

The chain combines TRBV2 with TRBJ1-1, with D perhaps TRBD1 (5 bases). CDR1 is SNHLY, CDR2 FYNNEI, per germline. V dropped 11 bases and J dropped 1 base, with 17 bases sitting between them. The CDR3 contains 14 residues. This CDR3 is CACQDRRGNTEAFF. The CDR3 DNA reads as TGTGCCTGTCAGGACCGAAGGGGGAACACTGAAGCTTTCTTT.

CDR3 nucleotide sequence: TGTGCCATCAGTGAGGGTAGCGGGAGCTCCTACGAGCAGTACTTC. Translation: CAISEGSGSSYEQYF. This sequence joins TRBV10-3 and TRBJ2-7; 9 bases match TRBD2. Losses at the gene ends were 2 bases for V and 0 bases for J; bases not matched to a gene: 2. The V gene's germline CDR1 is ENHRY and CDR2 SYGVKD. This CDR3 comprises 15 residues.

This clone occurred a few times. The rearrangement links TRBV19 to TRBJ1-5; a possible D gene is TRBD1 (6 bases). The germline gives CDR1 LNHDA, CDR2 SQIVND (reference sequence). The V end lost 4 bases, the J end lost 9 bases, and 16 bases lay between the germline ends. The CDR3 is made up of 14 amino acids. The CDR3 DNA reads as TGTGCCAGTAGTACGGACAGTGGTCTAGGGCCCCAGCATTTT. Protein: CASSTDSGLGPQHF. Drawing the rest from reference TRBV19 and TRBJ1-5, the complete variable domain is DGGITQSPKYLFRKEGQNVTLSCEQNLNHDAMYWYRQDPGQGLRLIYYSQIVNDFQKGDIAEGYSVSREKKESFPLTVTSAQKNPTAFYLCASSTDSGLGPQHFGDGTRLSIL.

The chain couples TRBV13 to TRBJ2-5, with D maybe TRBD1 (5 bases). Trimming took off 2 bases at V and 3 bases at J, with 10 bases between the two ends. CDR3 size: 14 residues. CDR1 and CDR2 (germline): PRHDT, FYEKMQ (reference sequence). The CDR3 sequence: CASSLRGFEETQYF. DNA for the CDR3: TGTGCCAGCAGCTTAAGGGGATTTGAAGAGACCCAGTACTTC.

This clone was counted only a few times. The chain carries TRBV4-3 and TRBJ2-1; TRBD2 matches 10 bases. V was pared by 0 bases and J by 5 bases, with 7 bases of the junction left unmatched. The CDR3 is 17 amino acids. CDR1 is LGHNA and CDR2 is YSLEER in the germline V gene. The CDR3, as DNA: TGCGCCAGCAGCCAAGAGGGTCGGACTAGCGGCCACAATGAGCAGTTCTTC. Its translation: CASSQEGRTSGHNEQFF.

This clone was detected a few times. This chain joins TRBV9 and TRBJ2-1, with 7 bases matching TRBD2. V was pared by 5 bases and J by 4 bases, with 18 bases of the junction left unmatched. Germline CDR1 and CDR2: SGDLS and YYNGEE. The length of the CDR3 is 18 residues. The CDR3 protein is CASSPSAVTSSGYNEQFF. CDR3 nucleotide sequence: TGTGCCAGCAGTCCTTCCGCCGTGACTAGCAGTGGGTACAATGAGCAGTTCTTC. Full variable domain (remainder filled in from reference TRBV9 and TRBJ2-1): DSGVTQTPKHLITATGQRVTLRCSPRSGDLSVYWYQQSLDQGLQFLIQYYNGEERAKGNILERFSAQQFPDLHSELNLSSLELGDSALYFCASSPSAVTSSGYNEQFFGPGTRLTVL.

This clone was found once. This chain links TRBV5-1 with TRBJ1-1; D is possibly TRBD1 (6 bases). Per the germline V gene, CDR1 is SGHRS and CDR2 is YFSETQ. CDR3 length: 14 amino acids. Trimming cost V 1 base and J 7 bases, with 14 bases left between them. The CDR3 DNA sequence: TGCGCCAGCAGCTTGAATAACAGGGTTGGTGAAGCTTTCTTT. This encodes CASSLNNRVGEAFF.

The CDR3 protein is CASSLGAGYNEQFF. The CDR3 nucleotides are TGTGCCAGCAGCTTAGGGGCGGGGTACAATGAGCAGTTCTTC. The genes are TRBV13 and TRBJ2-1, with D perhaps TRBD2 (6 bases). This CDR3 region has 14 residues. CDR1 PRHDT and CDR2 FYEKMQ come from the germline V gene (reference sequence). V lost 0 bases to trimming and J lost 4 bases, with 7 bases between them.

This chain uses TRBV10-1 with TRBJ1-5; 8 positions agree with TRBD1. V lost 10 bases, J lost 3 bases, and 8 bases stayed unmatched. The CDR3 consists of 14 residues. Per the germline V gene, CDR1 is WNHNN and CDR2 is SYGVQD (reference sequence). CDR3 region: CATSTGDPNQPQHF. DNA of the CDR3: TGCGCCACTTCGACAGGGGATCCCAATCAGCCCCAGCATTTT.

The rearrangement uses TRBV7-3 and TRBJ2-3, with 7 bases matching TRBD2. Germline assignment: CDR1 SGHTA and CDR2 FQGTGA. The V and J ends lost 5 bases and 4 bases, in that order; junction bases with no gene match: 15. The CDR3 runs to 17 residues. The CDR3 nucleotides read TGTGCCAGCAGCAGAAGGGGTCGCGGGAGCGTTGCAGATACGCAGTATTTT. Residues: CASSRRGRGSVADTQYF.

V usage is TRBV7-9 and J usage is TRBJ2-1; 11 bases agree with TRBD1. Germline V CDR1 and CDR2: SEHNR, FQNEAQ (reference sequence). The V and J ends lost 5 bases and 5 bases, in that order; junction bases with no gene match: 8. This CDR3 contains 16 residues. The CDR3 sequence is CASSPGQGAANNEQFF. In DNA, the CDR3 is TGTGCCAGCAGCCCAGGACAGGGGGCAGCGAACAATGAGCAGTTCTTC.

This rearrangement joins TRBV7-6 to TRBJ2-2; TRBD2 matches at 9 bases. J gave up 2 bases and V 6 bases, and 7 bases lay outside the gene matches. Looked up from germline, CDR1 is SGHVS and CDR2 is FNYEAQ. This CDR3 comprises 16 residues. CDR3 protein: CASRYSGSGNTGELFF. The CDR3, as DNA: TGTGCCAGCAGATATAGCGGGAGCGGAAACACCGGGGAGCTGTTTTTT.

This chain uses TRBV13 with TRBJ2-4, with D possibly being TRBD1 (5 bases). The CDR3 spans 14 residues. Trimming shortened V by 1 base and J by 6 bases, and 10 bases separated the two germline ends. Germline CDR1 reads PRHDT; CDR2 reads FYEKMQ (reference sequence). CDR3 in DNA: TGTGCCAGCAGCTTAGACCAGGGAACAAACATTCAGTACTTC. Protein sequence: CASSLDQGTNIQYF.

The J gene is TRBJ2-7, the V gene TRBV2; D is unclear. This CDR3 is 15 amino acids long. Trimming left V 4 bases short and J 1 base short, with 14 bases between. Germline V gene sequence: CDR1 SNHLY, CDR2 FYNNEI. CDR3: CASSVSYLRSYEQYF. Written as DNA, the CDR3 is TGTGCCAGCAGTGTTTCTTACTTGCGGTCCTACGAGCAGTACTTC.

This chain links TRBV7-3 with TRBJ2-1; possibly TRBD2 for D (5 bases). Germline CDR1 is SGHTA and CDR2 is FQGTGA. Trimming cost V 2 bases and J 8 bases, with 10 bases left between them. The CDR3 is made up of 13 amino acids. Here the CDR3 DNA reads TGTGCCAGCAGCTTAGGGAGCGACGATGAGCAGTTCTTC. Its protein product is CASSLGSDDEQFF.

This clone has just a few counts. The CDR3 region is CASSYSYGGYPYEQYF. Written as DNA, the CDR3 is TGTGCCAGCAGTTACTCATACGGGGGGTACCCCTACGAGCAGTACTTC. V and J are TRBV6-5 and TRBJ2-7, with TRBD2 matching 7 bases. The length of the CDR3 is 16 residues. The trim removed 0 bases at V and 2 bases at J, leaving 7 bases unmatched. Germline CDR1 and CDR2: MNHEY and SVGAGI.

This clone was counted a few times. This chain links TRBV12-5 with TRBJ1-2; D not resolved. V lost 5 bases, J lost 4 bases, and 11 bases lay in between. CDR3 length: 13 amino acids. CDR1 is LGHNT and CDR2 is FRNRAP in the germline V gene. CDR3 bases: TGTGCTAGTGGTCGAGGGATGGGCTATGGCTACACCTTC. Amino acids: CASGRGMGYGYTF.

This sequence joins TRBV7-2 and TRBJ2-1; the D gene is possibly TRBD1 (6 bases). Per germline, CDR1 SGHTA and CDR2 FQGNSA. The CDR3 is 14 amino acids. Trimming took 3 bases from V and 6 from J, leaving 12 bases between them. CDR3 nucleotides: TGTGCCAGCAGCTTTCGACAGGTGGGCAATGAGCAGTTCTTC. Amino acids: CASSFRQVGNEQFF.